What follows are 23 T cell receptor beta chains derived from one specimen sequenced in a study of blood T cells in healthy people across ages. Then a second PCR, running about 6 to 11 cycles, was carried out with a sample-barcoded 5' primer and a J-beta primer mix. One entry per CDR3 protein, called by TCRdb with MiXCR from the 5' RACE reads. The sample yields approximately 1.5 million distinct CDR3 sequences, 40% to 45% seen once. The sequencing sample was made of blood. These receptors were collected from a woman aged 18-29 years in good health.

This chain links TRBV7-9 with TRBJ2-2, with D possibly TRBD1 on 6 matching bases. The germline V and J ends were trimmed by 5 bases and 0 bases, with 13 bases remaining between them. Germline lookup yields CDR1 SEHNR and CDR2 FQNEAQ (reference sequence). The CDR3 is 16 amino acids. The CDR3 DNA sequence: TGTGCCAGCAGCACCGGACAGAACGCGAACACCGGGGAGCTGTTTTTT. The encoded protein is CASSTGQNANTGELFF. The complete variable domain, with remaining parts taken from reference TRBV7-9 and TRBJ2-2, reads DTGVSQNPRHKITKRGQNVTFRCDPISEHNRLYWYRQTLGQGPEFLTYFQNEAQLEKSRLLSDRFSAERPKGSFSTLEIQRTEQGDSAMYLCASSTGQNANTGELFFGEGSRLTVL.

The CDR3 here is CASSGFGGLGYGYTF. The CDR3 DNA reads as TGTGCCAGCAGCGGGTTCGGGGGGCTAGGCTATGGCTACACCTTC. The chain couples TRBV9 to TRBJ1-2; the D gene is possibly TRBD1 (6 bases). Deletions cut 3 bases from V and 4 bases from J, with 16 bases between. Germline lookup yields CDR1 SGDLS and CDR2 YYNGEE. The CDR3 length is 15 residues.

DNA for the CDR3: TGTGCCAGCAGCCAAGATAAAGGACAGGGTACCGGGGAGCTGTTTTTT. The encoded protein is CASSQDKGQGTGELFF. The chain is built from TRBV4-2 and TRBJ2-2; 8 nucleotides line up with TRBD1. The CDR3 has 16 amino acids. The germline CDR1 and CDR2 sequences are LGHNA and YNFKEQ. The V segment lost 0 bases and the J segment 5 bases; nucleotides outside the gene matches: 5.

The chain recombines TRBV5-1 with TRBJ2-7, with 9 nucleotides matching TRBD1. The V gene's germline CDR1 is SGHRS and CDR2 YFSETQ. V lost 3 bases to trimming and J lost 6 bases; unmatched junction nucleotides: 7. The CDR3 has 14 residues. The CDR3 bases are TGCGCCAGCAGCTCGGACAGGGGAGGGATCGAGCAGTACTTC. It is translated as CASSSDRGGIEQYF. The full variable domain, its missing parts supplied by reference TRBV5-1 and TRBJ2-7, is KAGVTQTPRYLIKTRGQQVTLSCSPISGHRSVSWYQQTPGQGLQFLFEYFSETQRNKGNFPGRFSGRQFSNSRSEMNVSTLELGDSALYLCASSSDRGGIEQYFGPGTRLTVT.

This clonotype came up a few times. The chain carries TRBV12-3 or TRBV12-4 and TRBJ1-4; tentative D call: TRBD1 (5 bases). The CDR3 has 14 residues. Deletions cut 3 bases from V and 6 bases from J, with 11 bases between. The CDR3 DNA is TGTGCCAGCAGTTTCGGGCTGGGGGATGAAAAACTGTTTTTT. It encodes CASSFGLGDEKLFF.

This clonotype has just a few counts. The genes are TRBV7-2 and TRBJ1-5, with D perhaps TRBD1 (6 bases). V was pared by 3 bases and J by 5 bases, with 14 bases between. Germline CDR1 reads SGHTA; CDR2 reads FQGNSA. This CDR3 region has 15 residues. CDR3 in DNA: TGTGCCAGCAGCTTCCAAGGGGGGACCTATCAGCCCCAGCATTTT. It is translated as CASSFQGGTYQPQHF. The whole variable domain, filled in from reference TRBV7-2 and TRBJ1-5, reads GAGVSQSPSNKVTEKGKDVELRCDPISGHTALYWYRQSLGQGLEFLIYFQGNSAPDKSGLPSDRFSAERTGGSVSTLTIQRTQQEDSAVYLCASSFQGGTYQPQHFGDGTRLSIL.

This clonotype was recorded once. This chain uses TRBV28 with TRBJ2-5; D may be TRBD2 (6 bases). The J call is uncertain, as TRBJ2-7 better fits the DNA end. There are 14 residues in the CDR3. Germline V gene lookup returns CDR1 MDHEN and CDR2 SYDVKM. Written as DNA, the CDR3 is TGTGCCAGCAGTTCCTGGGGGGATCGTGACGAGCAGTACTTC. This codes for CASSSWGDRDEQYF.

This clonotype appeared many times. The genes are TRBV20-1 and TRBJ2-2; TRBD1 matches 7 bases. This CDR3 is 17 amino acids long. The V and J ends lost 4 bases and 1 base, in that order; junction bases with no gene match: 12. From germline, CDR1 is DFQATT and CDR2 SNEGSKA (reference sequence). This CDR3 is CSATEVNRDRNTGELFF. The DNA of the CDR3 is TGCAGTGCTACCGAAGTCAACCGGGACAGGAACACCGGGGAGCTGTTTTTT.

This clonotype was counted once. The V and J genes are TRBV7-9 and TRBJ1-3; 9 bases agree with TRBD1. Germline V gene data show CDR1 as SEHNR and CDR2 as FQNEAQ (reference sequence). The CDR3 consists of 15 residues. J gave up 6 bases and V 5 bases, and 8 bases lay outside the gene matches. This CDR3 is CASSARDREENTIYF. The CDR3 nucleotides read TGTGCCAGCAGCGCCCGGGACAGGGAAGAAAACACCATATATTTT.

This CDR3 is CASVTGLGLNTEAFF. CDR3 nucleotides: TGTGCCAGCGTGACAGGGTTAGGGCTGAACACTGAAGCTTTCTTT. The J gene is TRBJ1-1, the V gene TRBV6-6; 7 bases are shared with TRBD1. CDR3 length: 15 residues. CDR1 is MNHNY and CDR2 is SVGAGI in the germline V gene (reference sequence). The V and J ends lost 8 bases and 0 bases, in that order; junction bases with no gene match: 9.

This clonotype has a handful of counts. This CDR3 reads CASSRDRPNQPQHF. DNA for the CDR3: TGTGCCAGTAGTCGAGACAGACCAAATCAGCCCCAGCATTTT. This chain uses TRBV19 with TRBJ1-5, with D possibly matching TRBD1 (5 bases). The V gene lost 5 bases and the J gene lost 4 bases, with 12 bases spanning the gap. CDR1 and CDR2 (germline): LNHDA, SQIVND (reference sequence). The CDR3 totals 14 residues.

This clonotype was seen a few times. The chain is built from TRBV24-1 and TRBJ2-7; D is possibly TRBD2 (5 bases). This CDR3 spans 13 amino acids. V lost 7 bases to trimming and J lost 10 bases, with 19 bases between them. Germline V gene sequence: CDR1 KGHDR, CDR2 SFDVKD. The CDR3 loop reads CATSEGAEEIQYF. CDR3 DNA sequence: TGTGCCACCAGCGAGGGAGCGGAAGAGATCCAGTACTTC.

The table lists this clonotype with a few counts. V and J are TRBV3-1 and TRBJ2-5; the D gene is possibly TRBD1 (6 bases). Matching the DNA end better, TRBJ2-7 makes the J call doubtful. Germline V CDR1 and CDR2: LGHDT, YNNKEL (reference sequence). CDR3 length: 15 residues. In DNA, the CDR3 is TGTGCCAGCAGCCAAGATGCTACAGGGTTCTACGAGCAGTACTTC. Protein: CASSQDATGFYEQYF.

In its sample, this clonotype was seen a few times. J is TRBJ2-5 and V is TRBV6-2 or TRBV6-3; the D is unclear. The CDR3 has 14 amino acids. Germline-derived CDR1 and CDR2 are MNHEY and SVGEGT. V was pared by 2 bases and J by 4 bases, with 11 bases between. The CDR3 nucleotides read TGTGCCAGCAGTTACCTCGTCGGTCCAGAGACCCAGTACTTC. Its translation is CASSYLVGPETQYF.

This clonotype was counted a few times. The chain joins TRBV10-3 to TRBJ2-7, with 8 bases aligning to TRBD2. The V segment lost 6 bases and the J segment 0 bases; nucleotides outside the gene matches: 7. This CDR3 region has 15 residues. CDR1 is ENHRY and CDR2 is SYGVKD in the germline V gene. The CDR3 coding sequence is TGTGCCATCAGCATGACTAGCGACAGCTCCTACGAGCAGTACTTC. The encoded protein is CAISMTSDSSYEQYF.

This clonotype appeared a few times. The CDR3 loop reads CASSFLAESSYNEQFF. The DNA of the CDR3 is TGTGCCAGCAGCTTCCTCGCTGAGAGCTCCTACAATGAGCAGTTCTTC. J is TRBJ2-1 and V is TRBV7-8, with D unresolved. This CDR3 contains 16 residues. The germline CDR1 and CDR2 sequences are SGHVS and FQNEAQ. Trimming cost V 3 bases and J 0 bases, with 12 bases left between them.

This clonotype was seen repeatedly, ten times or more. The chain has TRBV20-1 and TRBJ2-5; 7 bases agree with TRBD2. Germline trimming cut 5 bases from V and 4 bases from J; bases unmatched to any gene: 4. CDR1 is DFQATT, CDR2 SNEGSKA, per germline (reference sequence). CDR3 length equals 12 residues. The CDR3 sequence: CSAVAGVETQYF. Here the CDR3 DNA reads TGCAGTGCTGTAGCGGGTGTAGAGACCCAGTACTTC.

The V and J genes are TRBV7-9 and TRBJ2-1, with a tentative D call TRBD2 (5 bases). The CDR3 length is 13 residues. CDR1 and CDR2 (germline): SEHNR, FQNEAQ (reference sequence). V lost 6 bases and J lost 10, with 16 bases in between. CDR3 protein: CASSPGITYEQFF. For the CDR3, the DNA is TGTGCCAGCAGTCCCGGGATAACATACGAGCAGTTCTTC.

The chain employs TRBV29-1 and TRBJ2-4; D call uncertain. This CDR3 region has 12 residues. Between the trimmed V and J ends, which lost 1 base and 13 bases, there was a span of 14 bases. The germline CDR1 and CDR2 sequences are SQVTM and ANQGSEA. CDR3 in amino acids: CSVEGSYNEQYF. The CDR3 DNA reads TGCAGCGTTGAAGGGTCCTACAATGAGCAGTACTTC. Full variable domain (missing parts from reference TRBV29-1 and TRBJ2-4): SAVISQKPSRDICQRGTSLTIQCQVDSQVTMMFWYRQQPGQSLTLIATANQGSEATYESGFVIDKFPISRPNLTFSTLTVSNMSPEDSSIYLCSVEGSYNEQYFGAGTRLSVL.

On this clonotype itself: Mismatch with germline at one junction end may stem from a read error. This chain connects TRBV29-1 to TRBJ1-2; D remains ambiguous. CDR3 length equals 12 residues. CDR1 is SQVTM and CDR2 is ANQGSEA in the germline V gene. CDR3 sequence (DNA): TGCAGCGTTTACGGACCTAACTATGACTACACCTTC. Residues: CSVYGPNYDYTF. Filled out from reference TRBV29-1 and TRBJ1-2, the complete variable domain reads SAVISQKPSRDICQRGTSLTIQCQVDSQVTMMFWYRQQPGQSLTLIATANQGSEATYESGFVIDKFPISRPNLTFSTLTVSNMSPEDSSIYLCSVYGPNYDYTFGSGTRLTVV.

Note on this clonotype: An end of the junction differs from the germline gene, which may be a read error. The V gene is TRBV29-1, the J gene TRBJ2-1; unclear D gene. Germline V lookup: CDR1 SQVTM, CDR2 ANQGSEA. This CDR3 is 11 amino acids long. CDR3 sequence (DNA): TGTAGCATTGGATTCGGGCCTGAGCAGTTCTTC. Encoded protein: CSIGFGPEQFF.

The V and J genes are TRBV7-2 and TRBJ1-1, with D possibly TRBD1 on 5 matching bases. This CDR3 has 19 residues. From germline, CDR1 is SGHTA and CDR2 FQGNSA. Trimming left V 2 bases short and J 0 bases short, with 22 bases between. The CDR3 region has the DNA TGTGCCAGCAGCTTAACTATCCCGGGACCCCATAAACTGAACACTGAAGCTTTCTTT. Protein sequence: CASSLTIPGPHKLNTEAFF.

The chain has TRBV20-1 and TRBJ2-7; no definite D call. V lost 4 bases, J lost 0 bases, and 10 bases lay in between. The CDR3 extends over 13 amino acids. CDR1 and CDR2 from the germline V gene are DFQATT and SNEGSKA (reference sequence). The CDR3 nucleotides are TGCAGTGCTACTGCCGGAGACTCCTACGAGCAGTACTTC. It is translated as CSATAGDSYEQYF.